One and the same sample provided the 32 T cell receptor beta chains below, sequenced in a study of B cell selection in AIRE deficiency. TCRdb keeps only in-frame clones here, not all; method: immunoSEQ multiplex PCR. In the table there are 20,000 to 25,000 clones, 97% of which are singletons. Sorting defined conventional CD4 T cells as CD4+CD127+. Sequenced: conventional CD4+ T cells sorted from PBMCs. These receptor sequences come from a human donor with AIRE deficiency.

This chain joins TRBV9 and TRBJ2-2, with TRBD2 matching over 14 bases. V trimming: 0 bases; J trimming: 7 bases; junction bases outside the gene matches: 5. Germline values: CDR1 SGDLS, CDR2 YYNGEE. This CDR3 comprises 17 residues. CDR3 sequence: CASSVAQTSGRGGELFF. The CDR3 coding sequence is TGTGCCAGCAGCGTAGCCCAGACTAGCGGGAGGGGCGGGGAGCTGTTTTTT.

The rearrangement links TRBV19 to TRBJ1-3; weak D call: TRBD1 (5 bases). This CDR3 comprises 13 residues. V gave up 7 bases and J gave up 2 bases, with 9 bases separating them. CDR1 and CDR2 from the germline V gene are LNHDA and SQIVND (reference sequence). CDR3 nucleotide sequence: TGTGCCAGTAAATCGGGGGCTGGAAACACCATATATTTT. Encoded protein: CASKSGAGNTIYF.

This chain links TRBV30 with TRBJ1-5; D is perhaps TRBD1 (5 bases). The V and J ends lost 1 base and 2 bases respectively, with 9 bases between them. CDR1 GTSNPN and CDR2 SVGIG come from the germline V gene (reference sequence). This CDR3 spans 14 amino acids. The CDR3 nucleotides read TGTGCCTGGAGTGAGTGGGGGGGCAATCAGCCCCAGCATTTT. This codes for CAWSEWGGNQPQHF. Complete variable domain (other parts from reference TRBV30 and TRBJ1-5): SQTIHQWPATLVQPVGSPLSLECTVEGTSNPNLYWYRQAAGRGLQLLFYSVGIGQISSEVPQNLSASRPQDRQFILSSKKLLLSDSGFYLCAWSEWGGNQPQHFGDGTRLSIL.

The chain is built from TRBV28 and TRBJ2-7, with D perhaps matching TRBD1 (6 bases). Trimming took 7 bases from V and 0 from J, leaving 19 bases between them. This CDR3 is built from 16 residues. Germline CDR1 MDHEN, CDR2 SYDVKM. For the CDR3, the DNA is TGTGCCAGCACCACCTATACAGGGATCTACTCCTACGAGCAGTACTTC. As protein: CASTTYTGIYSYEQYF. Variable domain in full (rest from reference TRBV28 and TRBJ2-7): DVKVTQSSRYLVKRTGEKVFLECVQDMDHENMFWYRQDPGLGLRLIYFSYDVKMKEKGDIPEGYSVSREKKERFSLILESASTNQTSMYLCASTTYTGIYSYEQYFGPGTRLTVT.

The chain has TRBV28 and TRBJ2-5; D might be TRBD1 or TRBD2, each matching 5 bases. V gave up 8 bases and J gave up 3 bases, with 28 bases separating them. This CDR3 has 18 residues. In germline, CDR1 is MDHEN, CDR2 SYDVKM. Written as DNA, the CDR3 is TGTGCCAGCGCCCCAAACCGGGACGGCGAACTCATTAAAGAGACCCAGTACTTC. This encodes CASAPNRDGELIKETQYF.

The V and J genes are TRBV9 and TRBJ2-3; D is ambiguous. From germline, CDR1 is SGDLS and CDR2 YYNGEE. V lost 0 bases and J 2 bases, leaving 7 bases between the germline ends. This CDR3 comprises 14 residues. Here the CDR3 DNA reads TGTGCCAGCAGCGTAGTAGGTGCCACAGATACGCAGTATTTT. This codes for CASSVVGATDTQYF. The full variable domain, with the rest looked up from reference TRBV9 and TRBJ2-3, is DSGVTQTPKHLITATGQRVTLRCSPRSGDLSVYWYQQSLDQGLQFLIQYYNGEERAKGNILERFSAQQFPDLHSELNLSSLELGDSALYFCASSVVGATDTQYFGPGTRLTVL.

The chain joins TRBV5-1 to TRBJ2-1; 8 bases are shared with TRBD1. Germline-derived CDR1 and CDR2 are SGHRS and YFSETQ. V dropped 5 bases and J dropped 6; count of bases not matched to a gene: 19. The CDR3 covers 18 residues. CDR3 coding DNA: TGCGCCAGCAGGCGAGGGACAGGTTCCCTCGCGACCGGCAATGAGCAGTTCTTC. The encoded protein is CASRRGTGSLATGNEQFF.

The V gene is TRBV15, the J gene TRBJ1-2; tentative D call: TRBD1 (6 bases). The germline gives CDR1 LNHNV, CDR2 YYDKDF (reference sequence). V dropped 3 bases and J dropped 1 base, with 15 bases sitting between them. CDR3 length: 16 residues. The CDR3 sequence is CATSRADRSLNYGYTF. The CDR3 DNA reads TGTGCCACCAGCAGGGCGGACAGAAGCCTTAACTATGGCTACACCTTC.

V is TRBV18 and J is TRBJ2-3; no firm D call. V lost 2 bases and J lost 0, with 6 bases in between. This CDR3 region has 14 residues. Germline V gives CDR1 KGHSH, CDR2 LQKENI. This CDR3 reads CASSPNPSTDTQYF. CDR3 sequence (DNA): TGTGCCAGCTCACCAAATCCTAGCACAGATACGCAGTATTTT.

The chain links TRBV27 to TRBJ1-2; possible D gene TRBD1, 6 bases. The germline V gene encodes CDR1 MNHEY and CDR2 SMNVEV (reference sequence). Between the trimmed V and J ends, which lost 4 bases and 2 bases, there was a span of 14 bases. The CDR3 spans 15 residues. CDR3 coding DNA: TGTGCCAGCAGTTACTCGGGGGCTACCAACTATGGCTACACCTTC. It specifies CASSYSGATNYGYTF.

The chain carries TRBV28 and TRBJ2-1; D remains ambiguous. V lost 3 bases, J lost 9 bases, and 9 bases lay in between. Germline V CDR1 and CDR2: MDHEN, SYDVKM. The CDR3 extends over 12 amino acids. The CDR3: CASSLMPFEQFF. CDR3 nucleotides: TGTGCCAGCAGTTTGATGCCGTTTGAGCAGTTCTTC.

This chain uses TRBV5-5 with TRBJ2-7, with a possible D match to TRBD1 (6 bases). V was cut by 4 bases and J by 4 bases, with 30 bases left in between. Germline V CDR1 and CDR2: SGHKS, YYEKEE (reference sequence). This CDR3 comprises 19 residues. The CDR3, as DNA: TGTGCCAGCAGCCAGCGTCCGTACTTGGCACGCGACAGGCCATACGAGCAGTACTTC. Its translation: CASSQRPYLARDRPYEQYF.

The chain carries TRBV25-1 and TRBJ2-3; 11 bases are a match to TRBD1. Germline V gene lookup returns CDR1 MGHDK and CDR2 SYGVNS. The CDR3 loop spans 15 amino acids. V dropped 7 bases and J dropped 0; count of bases not matched to a gene: 3. The DNA for the CDR3 is TGTGCCAGCACTTGGGACAGGGGGAGCACAGATACGCAGTATTTT. Translated: CASTWDRGSTDTQYF.

The chain has TRBV4-1 and TRBJ1-5; TRBD1 agrees at 9 bases. V trimming: 3 bases; J trimming: 4 bases; junction bases outside the gene matches: 4. Germline values: CDR1 MGHRA, CDR2 YSYEKL. The length of the CDR3 is 15 residues. The CDR3, as DNA: TGCGCCAGCAGCCACCCGGACAGGGGAAATCAGCCCCAGCATTTT. Residues: CASSHPDRGNQPQHF.

This clone occurred once. The chain links TRBV6-5 to TRBJ1-1, with a possible D match to TRBD1 (6 bases). The germline V gene has CDR1 MNHEY and CDR2 SVGAGI. Trimming removed 0 bases from V and 4 bases from J, with 12 bases in between. This CDR3 comprises 15 residues. The CDR3 DNA is TGTGCCAGCAGTTACTCAGGGGGTTCTGCCACTGAAGCTTTCTTT. It translates to CASSYSGGSATEAFF.

The V and J genes are TRBV7-2 and TRBJ2-5; D is undetermined. The ends were cut back, 2 bases at V and 3 bases at J, with 1 base in the middle. CDR1 is SGHTA, CDR2 FQGNSA, per germline. The length of the CDR3 is 11 residues. This CDR3 reads CASSLKETQYF. DNA for the CDR3: TGTGCCAGCAGCTTAAAAGAGACCCAGTACTTC.

The J gene is TRBJ2-7, the V gene TRBV6-5, with unresolved D. V was trimmed by 0 bases and J by 1 base, leaving 7 bases between them. The CDR3 length is 14 residues. In germline, CDR1 is MNHEY, CDR2 SVGAGI. In nucleotides, the CDR3 is TGTGCCAGCAGTTACTCATCTCGGTCCTACGAGCAGTACTTC. It is translated as CASSYSSRSYEQYF.

The chain carries TRBV11-2 and TRBJ1-6; D not certain. Between the trimmed V and J ends, which lost 3 bases and 10 bases, there was a span of 10 bases. The length of the CDR3 is 13 residues. In germline, CDR1 is SGHAT, CDR2 FQNNGV. In DNA, the CDR3 is TGTGCCAGCAGCTTTGGCAGTAGATCACCCCTCCACTTT. Its translation is CASSFGSRSPLHF. The variable domain in full, with the rest retrieved from reference TRBV11-2 and TRBJ1-6, is EAGVAQSPRYKIIEKRQSVAFWCNPISGHATLYWYQQILGQGPKLLIQFQNNGVVDDSQLPKDRFSAERLKGVDSTLKIQPAKLEDSAVYLCASSFGSRSPLHFGNGTRLTVT.

This clone was recorded once. V and J are TRBV7-9 and TRBJ2-1; no clear D gene. CDR1 and CDR2 (germline): SEHNR, FQNEAQ (reference sequence). Trimming pared 2 bases from V and 6 bases from J, leaving 11 bases between. CDR3 length: 14 residues. The chain's CDR3 is CASSLSTSANEQFF. In nucleotides, the CDR3 is TGTGCCAGCAGCTTATCCACCAGCGCCAATGAGCAGTTCTTC.

The chain combines TRBV28 with TRBJ2-7; 8 bases align to TRBD1. The germline V gene encodes CDR1 MDHEN and CDR2 SYDVKM. V dropped 6 bases and J dropped 2; count of bases not matched to a gene: 3. CDR3 length: 13 residues. The CDR3 here is CASRLQGAYEQYF. In nucleotides, the CDR3 is TGTGCCAGCAGACTACAGGGGGCCTACGAGCAGTACTTC. Using reference TRBV28 and TRBJ2-7 for the parts outside the CDR3, the full variable domain is DVKVTQSSRYLVKRTGEKVFLECVQDMDHENMFWYRQDPGLGLRLIYFSYDVKMKEKGDIPEGYSVSREKKERFSLILESASTNQTSMYLCASRLQGAYEQYFGPGTRLTVT.

V is TRBV28 and J is TRBJ2-5, with 8 bases matching TRBD1. V dropped 8 bases and J dropped 6; count of bases not matched to a gene: 11. From germline, CDR1 is MDHEN and CDR2 SYDVKM. This CDR3 comprises 14 residues. The CDR3 nucleotides are TGTGCCAGCGACCGAGGACAGGGCTTAAAGACCCAGTACTTC. Protein product: CASDRGQGLKTQYF.

This sequence joins TRBV6-4 and TRBJ2-1; D gene unclear. The CDR3 totals 14 residues. Germline values: CDR1 MRHNA, CDR2 SNTAGT. V was clipped by 8 bases and J by 4 bases, with 15 bases between them. CDR3 DNA sequence: TGTGCCAGCTTTGCCCCTGACCCATACAATGAGCAGTTCTTC. Encoded protein: CASFAPDPYNEQFF.

As DNA, the CDR3 is TGTGCTAGTGGTTCCGGGGGTAGGGAACCGAACACTGAAGCTTTCTTT. Amino acid sequence: CASGSGGREPNTEAFF. The chain links TRBV12-5 to TRBJ1-1, with D tentatively TRBD1 (5 bases). The CDR3 is made up of 16 amino acids. Trimming shortened V by 4 bases and J by 1 base, and 16 bases separated the two germline ends. CDR1 is LGHNT, CDR2 FRNRAP, per germline.

The rearrangement joins TRBV5-6 to TRBJ2-1; TRBD2 aligns across 7 bases. CDR3 length: 13 amino acids. Germline-derived CDR1 and CDR2 are SGHDT and YYEEEE. Losses at the gene ends were 4 bases for V and 9 bases for J; bases not matched to a gene: 7. The CDR3 sequence: CASSASWGGEQFF. Written as DNA, the CDR3 is TGTGCCAGCAGCGCCTCATGGGGGGGTGAGCAGTTCTTC.

The rearrangement uses TRBV10-1 and TRBJ1-4, with TRBD1 matching over 8 bases. Trimming at V came to 5 bases and at J to 8 bases, leaving 7 bases not matched to a gene. The CDR3 has 14 amino acids. Germline loops: CDR1 WNHNN, CDR2 SYGVQD (reference sequence). The CDR3 here is CASSTGTGGEKLFF. CDR3 coding DNA: TGCGCCAGCAGTACCGGGACAGGAGGAGAAAAACTGTTTTTT.

The chain's CDR3 is CALTLGLAGERSSYNEQFF. Written as DNA, the CDR3 is TGTGCCTTGACCCTCGGACTAGCGGGAGAGAGGAGCTCCTACAATGAGCAGTTCTTC. The chain combines TRBV30 with TRBJ2-1; 13 bases fit TRBD2. Unmatched junction bases numbered 15, after V lost 7 bases and J lost 0 bases. This CDR3 has 19 amino acids. Germline CDR1 GTSNPN, CDR2 SVGIG (reference sequence).

The V gene is TRBV19, the J gene TRBJ2-1, with 9 nucleotides matching TRBD2. Germline CDR1 reads LNHDA; CDR2 reads SQIVND (reference sequence). This CDR3 is built from 15 residues. Trimming cost V 7 bases and J 7 bases; bases outside gene matches: 11. The CDR3 DNA follows: TGTGCCAGTACCCCCTATAGCGGGAGTGTGAATGAGCAGTTCTTC. Residues: CASTPYSGSVNEQFF.

This sequence joins TRBV7-2 and TRBJ1-5; D gene unclear. CDR1 is SGHTA and CDR2 is FQGNSA in the germline V gene. This CDR3 contains 15 residues. V gave up 5 bases and J gave up 1 base, with 12 bases separating them. For the CDR3, the DNA is TGTGCCAGCAGCCCCATCGGCGAGAGCAATCAGCCCCAGCATTTT. Amino acids: CASSPIGESNQPQHF.

J is TRBJ2-7 and V is TRBV7-9; the match to TRBD2 covers 8 bases. CDR1 is SEHNR, CDR2 FQNEAQ, per germline (reference sequence). Losses at the gene ends were 0 bases for V and 4 bases for J; bases not matched to a gene: 8. This CDR3 contains 16 residues. CDR3 sequence (DNA): TGTGCCAGCAGCTTAGCAGCCGGGAGGGCCGGTTACGAGCAGTACTTC. This codes for CASSLAAGRAGYEQYF.

The chain joins TRBV30 to TRBJ2-1; D is uncertain. The CDR3 runs 19 residues. V was clipped by 0 bases and J by 0 bases, with 21 bases between them. Germline V gene data show CDR1 as GTSNPN and CDR2 as SVGIG (reference sequence). The DNA of the CDR3 is TGTGCCTGGAGTGTACTTGCTCATGCGCGGTACAGCTCCTACAATGAGCAGTTCTTC. Its protein product is CAWSVLAHARYSSYNEQFF. The full variable domain, its missing parts supplied by reference TRBV30 and TRBJ2-1, is SQTIHQWPATLVQPVGSPLSLECTVEGTSNPNLYWYRQAAGRGLQLLFYSVGIGQISSEVPQNLSASRPQDRQFILSSKKLLLSDSGFYLCAWSVLAHARYSSYNEQFFGPGTRLTVL.

The chain employs TRBV28 and TRBJ2-5, with 11 bases matching TRBD2. Unmatched junction bases numbered 13, after V lost 7 bases and J lost 0 bases. The germline CDR1 and CDR2 sequences are MDHEN and SYDVKM. This CDR3 has 18 amino acids. The CDR3 DNA follows: TGTGCCAGCACCACCACGCGACTAGCGGGGAGCTACCAAGAGACCCAGTACTTC. Protein: CASTTTRLAGSYQETQYF.

The rearrangement joins TRBV5-1 to TRBJ2-7; D unresolved. The V end lost 3 bases, the J end lost 4 bases, and 14 bases lay between the germline ends. Germline V gives CDR1 SGHRS, CDR2 YFSETQ. CDR3 size: 14 residues. The CDR3 DNA reads TGCGCCAGCAGCTCAAGACCTCTACCGTACGAGCAGTACTTC. This sequence encodes CASSSRPLPYEQYF.